Presented here are 20 T cell receptor beta chains from one specimen sequenced in a study of cytomegalovirus exposure and HLA in healthy donors. A multiplex PCR was run with 60 Vbeta primers and 13 Jbeta primers. Libraries were prepared by immunoSEQ multiplex PCR; TCRdb keeps only in-frame clonotypes and omits some of them. The sample holds 130,000 to 150,000 clones; roughly 80% are singletons and the top ten take approximately 4.1%. Sequencing input: PBMCs. The receptors were sampled from a man aged 35 to 55 in good health and CMV-seronegative.

J is TRBJ2-5 and V is TRBV10-1, with a possible D match to TRBD2 (7 bases). Trimming cost V 4 bases and J 1 base, with 10 bases left between them. Germline CDR1 is WNHNN and CDR2 is SYGVQD (reference sequence). There are 14 residues in the CDR3. CDR3 amino acids: CASSAGGPQETQYF. CDR3 sequence (DNA): TGCGCCAGCAGTGCCGGGGGGCCCCAAGAGACCCAGTACTTC.

The chain has TRBV21-1 and TRBJ2-6; the DNA was not used to check the table's D call, TRBD1. TRBV21-1 is tagged as a pseudogene. The CDR3 is 15 residues long. CDR3 coding DNA: TGTGCCAGCAGCAAAGACACCTCTGGGGCCAACGTCCTGACTTTC. Its translation is CASSKDTSGANVLTF.

This clone has more than one count but fewer than ten. The chain carries TRBV23-1 and TRBJ1-5; D is undetermined. TRBV23-1 is an open reading frame whose function is uncertain. This CDR3 has 16 amino acids. Trimming removed 0 bases at V and 4 bases at J, with 13 bases between. This CDR3 is CASSQSGSSDNQPQHF. CDR3 DNA sequence: TGCGCCAGCAGTCAATCGGGCAGCTCAGATAATCAGCCCCAGCATTTT.

The V gene is TRBV30, the J gene TRBJ2-5; 16 bases map to TRBD2. CDR1 and CDR2 (germline): GTSNPN, SVGIG (reference sequence). The CDR3 runs to 16 residues. V dropped 2 bases and J dropped 6; count of bases not matched to a gene: 6. The CDR3 reads CAWSWGLAGGLQTQYF. CDR3 coding DNA: TGTGCCTGGAGTTGGGGACTAGCGGGGGGGCTCCAGACCCAGTACTTC.

The chain has TRBV19 and TRBJ2-6; TRBD2 might be the D (7 bases). CDR1 and CDR2 from the germline V gene are LNHDA and SQIVND (reference sequence). The CDR3 spans 16 residues. Between the trimmed V and J ends, which lost 3 bases and 2 bases, there was a span of 11 bases. In nucleotides, the CDR3 is TGTGCCAGTAGTATCCGCGGGGGCGCTGGGGCCAACGTCCTGACTTTC. This translates into CASSIRGGAGANVLTF.

J is TRBJ2-7 and V is TRBV6-4, with no clear D. Germline V lookup: CDR1 MRHNA, CDR2 SNTAGT. The V end lost 6 bases, the J end lost 2 bases, and 17 bases lay between the germline ends. This CDR3 has 15 amino acids. CDR3 sequence reads: CASSEQLSLPYEQYF. The CDR3 DNA sequence: TGTGCCAGCAGCGAACAGCTCTCCCTACCCTACGAGCAGTACTTC.

This chain joins TRBV6-1 and TRBJ1-2; TRBD1 might be the D (6 bases). CDR1 and CDR2 from the germline V gene are MNHNS and SASEGT. The CDR3 is 13 amino acids. Trimming cost V 5 bases and J 1 base, with 8 bases left between them. CDR3 DNA: TGTGCCAGCAGTTTACAGGGTAACTATGGCTACACCTTC. Encoded protein: CASSLQGNYGYTF.

The chain recombines TRBV13 with TRBJ1-2, with TRBD1 matching over 9 bases. The V gene end was trimmed by 0 bases and the J gene end by 4 bases; junction bases not matched to a gene: 3. The CDR3 loop spans 15 amino acids. The germline V gene has CDR1 PRHDT and CDR2 FYEKMQ (reference sequence). CDR3 amino acids: CASSLGDRGPYGYTF. For the CDR3, the DNA is TGTGCCAGCAGCTTAGGGGACAGGGGCCCCTATGGCTACACCTTC.

This chain uses TRBV14 with TRBJ2-2, with D possibly TRBD2 on 6 matching bases. CDR3 length equals 15 residues. Germline CDR1 reads SGHDN; CDR2 reads FVKESK. V was cut by 4 bases and J by 4 bases, with 13 bases left in between. The CDR3 DNA sequence: TGTGCCAGCAGCCTGGTGGGAGGAAGCACCGGGGAGCTGTTTTTT. Its translation is CASSLVGGSTGELFF.

CDR3 sequence reads: CASSPRTSGGTQYF. CDR3 coding DNA: TGTGCCAGCAGTCCCCGGACTAGCGGGGGGACCCAGTACTTC. The chain uses TRBV2 and TRBJ2-5; 13 nucleotides align to TRBD2. Unmatched junction bases numbered 4, after V lost 5 bases and J lost 7 bases. The germline V gene encodes CDR1 SNHLY and CDR2 FYNNEI. There are 14 residues in the CDR3.

This clone has a handful of counts. The chain is built from TRBV6-4 and TRBJ2-1; D not resolved. Germline loops: CDR1 MRHNA, CDR2 SNTAGT. This CDR3 is built from 10 residues. The CDR3, as DNA: TGTCCCCCGACTGGCAATGAGCAGTTCTTC. Protein sequence: CPPTGNEQFF.

The chain employs TRBV25-1 and TRBJ2-2, with D perhaps matching TRBD2 (7 bases). Germline values: CDR1 MGHDK, CDR2 SYGVNS. Trimming left V 9 bases short and J 7 bases short, with 15 bases between. The CDR3 spans 13 residues. CDR3 DNA: TGTGCCAGTAGAGGGGGGGTGAACGGGGAGCTGTTTTTT. This sequence encodes CASRGGVNGELFF.

This clone appeared once. V gene TRBV9 combines with J gene TRBJ1-1; no reliable D call. The CDR3 contains 11 residues. CDR1 and CDR2 (germline): SGDLS, YYNGEE. Trimming cost V 0 bases and J 8 bases, with 5 bases left between them. CDR3 sequence: CASSVGGEAFF. CDR3 nucleotide sequence: TGTGCCAGCAGCGTAGGAGGGGAAGCTTTCTTT. Filled out from reference TRBV9 and TRBJ1-1, the complete variable domain reads DSGVTQTPKHLITATGQRVTLRCSPRSGDLSVYWYQQSLDQGLQFLIQYYNGEERAKGNILERFSAQQFPDLHSELNLSSLELGDSALYFCASSVGGEAFFGQGTRLTVV.

The chain carries TRBV21-1 and TRBJ2-7; no DNA check was done on the table's D call, TRBD1. TRBV21-1 represents a pseudogene. The CDR3 covers 15 residues. DNA of the CDR3: TGTGCCAGCAGCGCTACCCGGGACAGGCGGGACGAGCAGTACTTC. This translates into CASSATRDRRDEQYF.

V is TRBV6-1 and J is TRBJ1-5; D unclear. Germline V gives CDR1 MNHNS, CDR2 SASEGT. The CDR3 extends over 14 amino acids. Deletions cut 0 bases from V and 3 bases from J, with 6 bases between. The CDR3 nucleotides read TGTGCCAGCAGTGAAGCTCTGGCCAATCAGCCCCAGCATTTT. Its protein is CASSEALANQPQHF.

The chain links TRBV6-5 to TRBJ1-5; TRBD1 matches at 8 bases. This CDR3 comprises 14 residues. The J segment lost 7 bases and the V segment lost 6 bases, leaving 8 bases of the junction unmatched. The germline V gene encodes CDR1 MNHEY and CDR2 SVGAGI. The CDR3 here is CASSPDRGSQPQHF. DNA of the CDR3: TGTGCCAGCAGCCCCGACAGGGGCAGCCAGCCCCAGCATTTT.

This chain joins TRBV7-2 and TRBJ1-2; no firm D call. The CDR3 spans 13 residues. V was pared by 2 bases and J by 8 bases, with 12 bases between. Germline V gene sequence: CDR1 SGHTA, CDR2 FQGNSA. For the CDR3, the DNA is TGTGCCAGCAGCTTACAGGCCGTCGGCGGCTACACCTTC. Translation gives CASSLQAVGGYTF.

This clone was recorded a few times. The chain recombines TRBV10-2 with TRBJ2-5; D is undetermined. The germline gives CDR1 WSHSY, CDR2 SAAADI. V dropped 5 bases and J dropped 5 bases, with 6 bases sitting between them. The CDR3 covers 11 residues. For the CDR3, the DNA is TGCGCCAGCAGTTCACAGGAGACCCAGTACTTC. Its translation is CASSSQETQYF.

This clone was observed a few times. The rearrangement joins TRBV5-1 to TRBJ2-5; D is perhaps TRBD1 (6 bases). The V end was cut by 6 bases, the J end by 2 bases, with 17 bases between. Germline CDR1 and CDR2: SGHRS and YFSETQ. CDR3 length: 15 residues. CDR3 region: CASTPTPTGQETQYF. CDR3 in DNA: TGCGCCAGCACCCCAACCCCGACAGGTCAAGAGACCCAGTACTTC.

A remark on this clone: Other DNA sequences in this specimen translate into the identical CDR3. This chain links TRBV7-9 with TRBJ1-5; TRBD1 is a possible D gene (6 bases). The CDR3 is 17 amino acids. Germline V gene data show CDR1 as SEHNR and CDR2 as FQNEAQ (reference sequence). V lost 2 bases and J lost 3, with 17 bases in between. CDR3 region: CASSLSGGGGSNQPQHF. CDR3 nucleotide sequence: TGTGCCAGCAGCTTAAGTGGTGGTGGGGGCTCCAATCAGCCCCAGCATTTT. Combining the CDR3 with reference TRBV7-9 and TRBJ1-5 gives the whole variable domain DTGVSQNPRHKITKRGQNVTFRCDPISEHNRLYWYRQTLGQGPEFLTYFQNEAQLEKSRLLSDRFSAERPKGSFSTLEIQRTEQGDSAMYLCASSLSGGGGSNQPQHFGDGTRLSIL.